This TCR beta chain was sequenced for a study of blood T cell repertoires in COVID-19. Whole-study context: Acute-phase and convalescent COVID-19 samples originated in the United States, Italy and Spain. T cells, B-cell-depleted T cells, or PBMCs supplied cDNA or gDNA.

Authors' data handling: For nucleated cells, counts were estimated from reference gene primer amplification. Measured with immunoSEQ multiplex PCR; TCRdb has only the in-frame clones, and not every one. The V and J calls and clone size are taken from that table; D and trimming were inferred from the DNA. The sample lists roughly 170,000 clones, 88% occurring once. Germline loops: CDR1 SGHTS, CDR2 YDEGEE. Unmatched junction bases numbered 13, after V lost 1 base and J lost 3 bases. The CDR3 has 18 residues. The TCR originated in a man in his 60s with acute or convalescent COVID-19. The rearrangement links TRBV5-8 to TRBJ1-5, with 7 nucleotides matching TRBD1. Source material: peripheral blood. The DNA of the CDR3 is TGTGCCAGCAGCTTGTACGGGGCGTCAGGGGGTTACAATCAGCCCCAGCATTTT. Protein sequence: CASSLYGASGGYNQPQHF.